The clone carrying this T cell receptor (beta chain) has ten or more counts. Its specificity is not known. This sample is drawn from a study of CD8 T cells in ankylosing spondylitis. Study-wide results and caveats: Apparently characteristic of ankylosing spondylitis blood was a TCR beta motif (roughly eight highly homologous variants). Existing reports had already noted some motif variants in reactive arthritis synovial fluid and blood.

Construction of TCR beta libraries was performed using quantitative 5'-RACE with molecular barcodes. TCRdb reprocessed the 5' RACE reads via MiXCR and lists one record per CDR3 protein. The table has some 130,000 distinct CDR3 sequences, over 10% seen once. The CDR3 sequence is 16 residues long. Looked up from germline, CDR1 is SGHTA and CDR2 is FQGNSA. The V and J ends lost 4 bases and 0 bases respectively, with 10 bases between them. Sequences were obtained from blood, either unsorted or a sorted T cell fraction (not recorded which). This TCR was recovered from a female donor with ankylosing spondylitis or in good health (not recorded which). V gene TRBV7-2 combines with J gene TRBJ2-6; weak D call: TRBD1 (5 bases). In DNA form, the CDR3 reads TGTGCCAGCAGCTCAAGACAGTTCTCTGGGGCCAACGTCCTGACTTTC. It is translated as CASSSRQFSGANVLTF.